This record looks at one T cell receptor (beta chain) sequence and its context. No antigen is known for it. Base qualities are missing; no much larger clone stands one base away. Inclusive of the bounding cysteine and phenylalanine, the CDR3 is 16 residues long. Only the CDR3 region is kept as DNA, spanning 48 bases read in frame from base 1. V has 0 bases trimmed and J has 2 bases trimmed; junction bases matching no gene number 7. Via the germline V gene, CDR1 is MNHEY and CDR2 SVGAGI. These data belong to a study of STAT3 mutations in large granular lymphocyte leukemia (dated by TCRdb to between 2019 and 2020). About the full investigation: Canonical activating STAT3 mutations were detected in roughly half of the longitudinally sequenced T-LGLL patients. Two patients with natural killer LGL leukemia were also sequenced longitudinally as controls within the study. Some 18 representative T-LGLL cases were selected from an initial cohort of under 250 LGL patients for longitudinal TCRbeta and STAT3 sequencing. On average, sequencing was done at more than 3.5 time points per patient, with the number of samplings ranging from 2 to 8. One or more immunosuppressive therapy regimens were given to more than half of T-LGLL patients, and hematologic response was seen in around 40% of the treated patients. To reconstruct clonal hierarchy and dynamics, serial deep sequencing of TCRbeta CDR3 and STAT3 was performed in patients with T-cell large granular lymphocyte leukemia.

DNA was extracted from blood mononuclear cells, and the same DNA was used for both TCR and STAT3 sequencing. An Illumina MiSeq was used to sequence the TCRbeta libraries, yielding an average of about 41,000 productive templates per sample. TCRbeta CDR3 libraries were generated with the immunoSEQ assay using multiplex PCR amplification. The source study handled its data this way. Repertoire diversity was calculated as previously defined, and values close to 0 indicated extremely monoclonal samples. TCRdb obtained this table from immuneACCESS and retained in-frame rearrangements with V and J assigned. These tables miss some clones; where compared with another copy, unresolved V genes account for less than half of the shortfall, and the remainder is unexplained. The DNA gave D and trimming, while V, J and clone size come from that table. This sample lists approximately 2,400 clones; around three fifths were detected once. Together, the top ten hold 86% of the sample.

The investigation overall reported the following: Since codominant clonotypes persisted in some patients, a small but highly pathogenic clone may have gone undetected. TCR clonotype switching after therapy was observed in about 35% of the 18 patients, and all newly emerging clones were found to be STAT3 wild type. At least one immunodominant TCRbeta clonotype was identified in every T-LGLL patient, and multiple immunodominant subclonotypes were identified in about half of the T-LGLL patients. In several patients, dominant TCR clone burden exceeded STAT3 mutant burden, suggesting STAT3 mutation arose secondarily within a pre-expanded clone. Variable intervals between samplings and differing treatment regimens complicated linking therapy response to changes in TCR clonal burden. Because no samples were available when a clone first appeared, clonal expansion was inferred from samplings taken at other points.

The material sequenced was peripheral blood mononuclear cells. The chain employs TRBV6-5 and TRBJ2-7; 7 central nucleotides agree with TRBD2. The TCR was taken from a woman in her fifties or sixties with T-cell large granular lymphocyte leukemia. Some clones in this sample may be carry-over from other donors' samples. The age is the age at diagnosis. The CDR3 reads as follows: CASSYSIPSGAYEQYF. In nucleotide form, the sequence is TGTGCCAGCAGTTACTCGATTCCTAGCGGAGCCTACGAGCAGTACTTC.